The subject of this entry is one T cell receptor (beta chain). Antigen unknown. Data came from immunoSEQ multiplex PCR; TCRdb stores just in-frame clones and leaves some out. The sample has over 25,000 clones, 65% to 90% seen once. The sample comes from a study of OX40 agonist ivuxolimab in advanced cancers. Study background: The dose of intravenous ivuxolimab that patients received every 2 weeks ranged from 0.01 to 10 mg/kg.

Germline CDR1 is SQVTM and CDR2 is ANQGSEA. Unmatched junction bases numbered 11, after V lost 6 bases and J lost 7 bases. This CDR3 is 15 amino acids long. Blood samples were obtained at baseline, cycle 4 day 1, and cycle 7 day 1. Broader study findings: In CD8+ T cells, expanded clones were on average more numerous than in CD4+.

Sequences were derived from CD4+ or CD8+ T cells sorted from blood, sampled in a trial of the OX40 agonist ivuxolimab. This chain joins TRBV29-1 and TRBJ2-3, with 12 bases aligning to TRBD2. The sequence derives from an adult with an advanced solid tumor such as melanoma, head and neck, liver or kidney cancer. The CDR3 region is CSVETSGGPSHTQYF. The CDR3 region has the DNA TGCAGCGTAGAGACTAGCGGGGGCCCCAGCCATACGCAGTATTTT.